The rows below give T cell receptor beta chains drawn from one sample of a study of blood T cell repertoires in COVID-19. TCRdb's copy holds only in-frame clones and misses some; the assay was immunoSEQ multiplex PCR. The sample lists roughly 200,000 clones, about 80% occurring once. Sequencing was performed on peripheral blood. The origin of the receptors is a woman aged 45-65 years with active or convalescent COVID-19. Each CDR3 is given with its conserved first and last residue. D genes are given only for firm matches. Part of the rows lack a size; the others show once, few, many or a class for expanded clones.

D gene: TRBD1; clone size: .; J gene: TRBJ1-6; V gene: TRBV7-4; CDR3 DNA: TGTGCCAGGGCCTTAGGGACAGTTAATTCACCCCTCCACTTT; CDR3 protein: CARALGTVNSPLHF
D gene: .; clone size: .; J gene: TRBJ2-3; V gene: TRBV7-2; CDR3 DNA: TGTGCCAGCAGCGTCGGACTTCCTCAAACAGATACGCAGTATTTT; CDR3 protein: CASSVGLPQTDTQYF
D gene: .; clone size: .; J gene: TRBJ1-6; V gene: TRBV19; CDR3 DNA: TGTGCCAGTAGGGTGAGCTCCTATAATTCACCCCTCCACTTT; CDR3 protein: CASRVSSYNSPLHF
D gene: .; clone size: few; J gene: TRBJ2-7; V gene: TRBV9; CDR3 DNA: TGTGCCAGCAGCGTGACGCTAGCAAGCAACGAGCAGTACTTC; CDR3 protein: CASSVTLASNEQYF
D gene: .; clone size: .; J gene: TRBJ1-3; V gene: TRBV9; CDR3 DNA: TGTGCCAGCAGCCCGCAACGGGACTCCGGAAACACCATATATTTT; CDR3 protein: CASSPQRDSGNTIYF
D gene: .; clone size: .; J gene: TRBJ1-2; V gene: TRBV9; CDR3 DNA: TGTGCCAGCGGCAGCGTAGAGGGTTACAGGGCCTATGGCTACACCTTC; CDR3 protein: CASGSVEGYRAYGYTF
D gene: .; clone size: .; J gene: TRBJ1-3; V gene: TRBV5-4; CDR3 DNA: TGTGCCAGCAGCTCGGGTGGTCGTAGTTCCGGAAACACCATATATTTT; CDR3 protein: CASSSGGRSSGNTIYF
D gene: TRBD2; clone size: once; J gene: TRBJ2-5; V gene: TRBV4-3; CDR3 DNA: TGCGCCAGCAGGGGCCTAGCGGGGGCCCTGGGAGAGACCCAGTACTTC; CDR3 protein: CASRGLAGALGETQYF
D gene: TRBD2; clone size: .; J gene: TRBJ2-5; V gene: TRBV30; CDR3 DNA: TGTGCCTGGAGTATCCCGTCAGGGAGGGGAGAGACCCAGTACTTC; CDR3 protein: CAWSIPSGRGETQYF
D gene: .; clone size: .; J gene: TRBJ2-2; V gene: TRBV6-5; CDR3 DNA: TGTGCCAGCACAGGGACAACGAACACCGGGGAGCTGTTTTTT; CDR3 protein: CASTGTTNTGELFF
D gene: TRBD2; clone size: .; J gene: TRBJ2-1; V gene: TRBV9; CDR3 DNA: TGTGCCAGCAGCGTAGCGGGACTAGCGGTTTACAATGAGCAGTTCTTC; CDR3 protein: CASSVAGLAVYNEQFF
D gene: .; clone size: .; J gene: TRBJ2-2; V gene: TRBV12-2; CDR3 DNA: TGTGCAAGTCGCTCCCCCACTAGCGGGACCACCGGGGAGCTGTTTTTT; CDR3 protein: CASRSPTSGTTGELFF
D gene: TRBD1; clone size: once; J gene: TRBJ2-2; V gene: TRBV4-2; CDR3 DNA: TGTGCCAGCAGCCAAGAGGCGGGACAGGGGGCCACCGGGGAGCTGTTTTTT; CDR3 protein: CASSQEAGQGATGELFF
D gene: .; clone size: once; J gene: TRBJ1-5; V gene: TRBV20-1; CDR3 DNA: TGCAGTGCTAGTCGGGGGGGGTCCGCCCTTAATCAGCCCCAGCATTTT; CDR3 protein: CSASRGGSALNQPQHF
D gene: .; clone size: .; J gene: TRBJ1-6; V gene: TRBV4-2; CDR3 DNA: TGTGCCAGCAGCCAAGAAGGAGGTTACTCCTATAATTCACCCCTCCACTTT; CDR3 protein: CASSQEGGYSYNSPLHF
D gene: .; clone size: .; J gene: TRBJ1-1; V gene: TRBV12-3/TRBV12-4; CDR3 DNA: TGTGCCAGCAGCACTCCGGAGACTGAAGCTTTCTTT; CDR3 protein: CASSTPETEAFF
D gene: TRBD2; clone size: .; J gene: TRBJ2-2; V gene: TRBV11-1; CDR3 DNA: TGTGCCAGCAGCTTGGTTAGAGCGGGGGGATCCGGGGAGCTGTTTTTT; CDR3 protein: CASSLVRAGGSGELFF
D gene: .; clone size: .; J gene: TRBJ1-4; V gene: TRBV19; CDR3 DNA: TGTGCCAGTACCCACACGGGAGGGGGTGAAAAACTGTTTTTT; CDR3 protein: CASTHTGGGEKLFF